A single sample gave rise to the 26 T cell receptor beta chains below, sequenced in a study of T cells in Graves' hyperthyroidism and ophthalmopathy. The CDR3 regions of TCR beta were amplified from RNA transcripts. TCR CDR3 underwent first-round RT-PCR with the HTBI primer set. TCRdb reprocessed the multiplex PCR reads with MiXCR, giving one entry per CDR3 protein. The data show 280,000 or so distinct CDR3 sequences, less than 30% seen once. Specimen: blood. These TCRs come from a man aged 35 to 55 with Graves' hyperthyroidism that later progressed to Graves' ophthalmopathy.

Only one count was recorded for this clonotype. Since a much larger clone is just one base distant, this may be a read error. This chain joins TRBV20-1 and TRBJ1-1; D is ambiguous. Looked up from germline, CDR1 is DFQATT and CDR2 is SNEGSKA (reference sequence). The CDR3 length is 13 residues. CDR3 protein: CSVRGPPATEAFF. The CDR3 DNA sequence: TGCAGTGTTAGAGGGCCCCCCGCCACTGAAGCTTTCTTT.

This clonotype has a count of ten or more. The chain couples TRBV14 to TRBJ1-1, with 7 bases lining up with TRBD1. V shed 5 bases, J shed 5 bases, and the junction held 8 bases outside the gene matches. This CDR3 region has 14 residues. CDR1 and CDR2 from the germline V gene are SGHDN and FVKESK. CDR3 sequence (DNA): TGTGCCAGCAGCTTTCAGGGGGGGGGGACTGAAGCTTTCTTT. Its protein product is CASSFQGGGTEAFF.

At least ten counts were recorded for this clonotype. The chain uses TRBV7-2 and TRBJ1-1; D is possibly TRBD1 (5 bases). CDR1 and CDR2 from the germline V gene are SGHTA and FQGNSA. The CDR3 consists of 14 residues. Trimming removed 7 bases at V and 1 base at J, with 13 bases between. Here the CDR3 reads CASIMGRANTEAFF. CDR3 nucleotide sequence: TGTGCCAGCATAATGGGACGGGCGAACACTGAAGCTTTCTTT.

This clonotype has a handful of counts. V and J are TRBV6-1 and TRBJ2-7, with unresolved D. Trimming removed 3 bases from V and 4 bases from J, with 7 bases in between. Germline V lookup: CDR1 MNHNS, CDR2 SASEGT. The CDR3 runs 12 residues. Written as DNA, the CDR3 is TGTGCCAGCAGTGATTACGGGTACGAGCAGTACTTC. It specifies CASSDYGYEQYF.

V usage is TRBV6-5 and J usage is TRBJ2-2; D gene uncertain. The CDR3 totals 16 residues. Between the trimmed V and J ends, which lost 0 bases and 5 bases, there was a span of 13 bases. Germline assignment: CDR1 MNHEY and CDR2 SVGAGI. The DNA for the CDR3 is TGTGCCAGCAGTTACTCGTGGGCTAGTCCTACCGGGGAGCTGTTTTTT. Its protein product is CASSYSWASPTGELFF.

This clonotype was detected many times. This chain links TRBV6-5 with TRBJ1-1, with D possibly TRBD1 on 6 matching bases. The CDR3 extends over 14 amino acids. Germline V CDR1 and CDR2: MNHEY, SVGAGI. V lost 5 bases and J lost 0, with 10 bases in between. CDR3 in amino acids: CASSRTVMNTEAFF. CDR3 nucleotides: TGTGCCAGCAGTCGGACAGTCATGAACACTGAAGCTTTCTTT.

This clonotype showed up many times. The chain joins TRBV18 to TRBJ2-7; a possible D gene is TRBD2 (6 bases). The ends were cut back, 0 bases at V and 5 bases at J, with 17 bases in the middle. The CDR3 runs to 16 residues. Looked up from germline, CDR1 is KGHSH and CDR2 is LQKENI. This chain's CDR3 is CASSPPAGSVTHEQYF. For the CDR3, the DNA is TGTGCCAGCTCACCACCGGCGGGATCTGTTACCCACGAGCAGTACTTC. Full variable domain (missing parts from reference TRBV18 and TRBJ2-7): NAGVMQNPRHLVRRRGQEARLRCSPMKGHSHVYWYRQLPEEGLKFMVYLQKENIIDESGMPKERFSAEFPKEGPSILRIQQVVRGDSAAYFCASSPPAGSVTHEQYFGPGTRLTVT.

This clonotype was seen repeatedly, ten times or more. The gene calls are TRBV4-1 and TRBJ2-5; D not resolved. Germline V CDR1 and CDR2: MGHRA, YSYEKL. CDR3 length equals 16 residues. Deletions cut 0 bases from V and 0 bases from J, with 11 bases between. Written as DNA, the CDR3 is TGCGCCAGCAGCCAAGATCACTTACGGAACCAAGAGACCCAGTACTTC. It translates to CASSQDHLRNQETQYF.

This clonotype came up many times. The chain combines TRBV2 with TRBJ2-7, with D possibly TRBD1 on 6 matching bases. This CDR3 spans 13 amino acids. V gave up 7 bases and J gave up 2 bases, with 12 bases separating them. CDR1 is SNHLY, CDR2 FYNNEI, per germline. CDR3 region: CASTLGQPYEQYF. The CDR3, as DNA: TGTGCCAGCACTCTCGGACAGCCCTACGAGCAGTACTTC.

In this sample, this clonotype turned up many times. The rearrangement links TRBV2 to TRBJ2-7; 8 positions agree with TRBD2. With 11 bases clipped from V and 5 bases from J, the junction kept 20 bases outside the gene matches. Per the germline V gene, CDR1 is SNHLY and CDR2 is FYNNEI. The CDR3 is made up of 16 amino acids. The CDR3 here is CAVPSSMERGSHEQYF. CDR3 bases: TGTGCCGTCCCCTCGTCCATGGAGCGGGGGAGCCACGAGCAGTACTTC.

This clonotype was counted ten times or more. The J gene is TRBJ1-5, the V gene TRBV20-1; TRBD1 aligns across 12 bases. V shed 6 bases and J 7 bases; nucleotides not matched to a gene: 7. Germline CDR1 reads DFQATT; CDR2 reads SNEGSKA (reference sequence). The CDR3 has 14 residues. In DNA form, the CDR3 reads TGCAGTGCGCCTCGGGACAGGGGGCACCAGCCCCAGCATTTT. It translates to CSAPRDRGHQPQHF.

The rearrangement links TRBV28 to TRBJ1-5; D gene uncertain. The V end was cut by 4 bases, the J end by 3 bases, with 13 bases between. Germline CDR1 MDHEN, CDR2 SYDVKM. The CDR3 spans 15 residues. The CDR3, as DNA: TGTGCCAGCAGTTCAAGCGGAGGACCCAATCAGCCCCAGCATTTT. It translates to CASSSSGGPNQPQHF.

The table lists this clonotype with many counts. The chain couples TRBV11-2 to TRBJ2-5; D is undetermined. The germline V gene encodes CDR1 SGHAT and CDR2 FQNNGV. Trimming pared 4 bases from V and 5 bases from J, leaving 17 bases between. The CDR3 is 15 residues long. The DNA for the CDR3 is TGTGCCAGCAGCTCACCATTACAGTCTCGGGAGACCCAGTACTTC. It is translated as CASSSPLQSRETQYF.

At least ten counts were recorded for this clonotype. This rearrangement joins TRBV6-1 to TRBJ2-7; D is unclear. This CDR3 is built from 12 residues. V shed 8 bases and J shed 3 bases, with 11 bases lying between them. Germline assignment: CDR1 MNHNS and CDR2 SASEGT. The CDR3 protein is CASGRSSYEQYF. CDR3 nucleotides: TGTGCCAGCGGCCGATCCAGCTACGAGCAGTACTTC.

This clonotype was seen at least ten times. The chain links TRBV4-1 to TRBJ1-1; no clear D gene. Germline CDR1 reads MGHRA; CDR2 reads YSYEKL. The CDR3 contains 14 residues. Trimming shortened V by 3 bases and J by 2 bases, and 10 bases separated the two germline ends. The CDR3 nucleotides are TGCGCCAGCAGCCAGTCTCCAGCAAACACTGAAGCTTTCTTT. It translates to CASSQSPANTEAFF.

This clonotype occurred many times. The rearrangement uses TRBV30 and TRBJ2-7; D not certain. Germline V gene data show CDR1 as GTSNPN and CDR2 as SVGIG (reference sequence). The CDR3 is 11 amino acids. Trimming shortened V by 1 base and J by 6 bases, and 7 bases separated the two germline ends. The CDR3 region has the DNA TGTGCCTGGAGTGGGCGGTCCGAGCAGTACTTC. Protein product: CAWSGRSEQYF.

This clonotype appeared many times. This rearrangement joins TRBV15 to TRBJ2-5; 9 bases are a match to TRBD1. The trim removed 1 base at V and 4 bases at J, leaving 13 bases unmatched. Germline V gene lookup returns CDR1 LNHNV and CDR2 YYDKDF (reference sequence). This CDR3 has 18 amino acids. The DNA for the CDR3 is TGTGCCACCAGCAGAGGGAGACCGGGACAGGGTTCTCTAGAGACCCAGTACTTC. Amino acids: CATSRGRPGQGSLETQYF.

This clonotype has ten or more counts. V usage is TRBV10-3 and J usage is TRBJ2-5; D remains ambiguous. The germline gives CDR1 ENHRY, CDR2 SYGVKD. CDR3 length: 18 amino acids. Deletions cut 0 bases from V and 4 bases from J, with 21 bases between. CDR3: CAISESRQAVDFRETQYF. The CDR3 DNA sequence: TGTGCCATCAGTGAGTCGCGGCAGGCCGTCGACTTCCGAGAGACCCAGTACTTC.

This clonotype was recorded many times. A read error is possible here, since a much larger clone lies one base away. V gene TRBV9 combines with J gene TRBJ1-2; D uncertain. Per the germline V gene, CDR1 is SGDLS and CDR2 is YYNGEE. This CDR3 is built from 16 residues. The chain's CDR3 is CVSTPRARTDNYGYTF. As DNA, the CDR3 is TGTGTCAGCACGCCCCGTGCGAGGACGGATAACTATGGCTACACCTTC.

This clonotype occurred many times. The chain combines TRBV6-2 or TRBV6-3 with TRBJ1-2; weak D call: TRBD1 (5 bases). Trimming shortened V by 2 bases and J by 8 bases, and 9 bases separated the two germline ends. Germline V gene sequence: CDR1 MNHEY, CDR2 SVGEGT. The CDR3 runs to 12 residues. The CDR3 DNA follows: TGTGCCAGCAGTTACAAGGGGTACGGCTACACCTTC. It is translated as CASSYKGYGYTF.

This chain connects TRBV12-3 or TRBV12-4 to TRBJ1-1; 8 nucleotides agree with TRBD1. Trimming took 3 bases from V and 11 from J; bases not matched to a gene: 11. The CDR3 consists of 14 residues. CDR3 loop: CASSFLGQGRLAFF. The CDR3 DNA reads TGTGCCAGCAGTTTTCTCGGACAGGGTAGGTTGGCTTTCTTT.

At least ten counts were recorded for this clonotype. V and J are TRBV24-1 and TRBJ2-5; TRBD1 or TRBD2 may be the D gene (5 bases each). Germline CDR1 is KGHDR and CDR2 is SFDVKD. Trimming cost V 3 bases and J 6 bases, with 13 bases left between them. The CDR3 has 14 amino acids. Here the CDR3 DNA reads TGTGCCACCAGTGATAGGGGAGTTGGGCAGACCCAGTACTTC. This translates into CATSDRGVGQTQYF.

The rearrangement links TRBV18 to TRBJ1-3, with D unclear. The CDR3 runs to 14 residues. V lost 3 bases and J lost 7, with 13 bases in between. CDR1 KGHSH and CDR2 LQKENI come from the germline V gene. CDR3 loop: CASSPGPNPNTIYF. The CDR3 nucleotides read TGTGCCAGCTCACCGGGTCCCAATCCGAACACCATATATTTT.

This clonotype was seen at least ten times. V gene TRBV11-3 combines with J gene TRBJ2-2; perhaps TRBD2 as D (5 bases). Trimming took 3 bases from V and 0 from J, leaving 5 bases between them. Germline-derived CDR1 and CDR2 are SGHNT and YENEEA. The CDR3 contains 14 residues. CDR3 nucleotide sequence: TGTGCCAGCAGCTTGGGAGCGAACACCGGGGAGCTGTTTTTT. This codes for CASSLGANTGELFF. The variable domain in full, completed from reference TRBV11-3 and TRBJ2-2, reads EAGVVQSPRYKIIEKKQPVAFWCNPISGHNTLYWYLQNLGQGPELLIRYENEEAVDDSQLPKDRFSAERLKGVDSTLKIQPAELGDSAVYLCASSLGANTGELFFGEGSRLTVL.

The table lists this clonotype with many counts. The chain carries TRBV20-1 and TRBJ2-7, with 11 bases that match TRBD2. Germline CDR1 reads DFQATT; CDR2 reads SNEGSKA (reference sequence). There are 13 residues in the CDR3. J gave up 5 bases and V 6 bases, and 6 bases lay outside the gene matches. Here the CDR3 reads CSAKTSGTHEQYF. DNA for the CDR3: TGCAGTGCCAAGACTAGCGGGACCCACGAGCAGTACTTC.

CDR3 nucleotides: TGTGCCATCAGTGAGCGTTCCACCCCCGAGCAGTACTTC. Translated, it gives CAISERSTPEQYF. This chain links TRBV10-3 with TRBJ2-7; D gene ambiguous. The CDR3 length is 13 residues. V was pared by 2 bases and J by 6 bases, with 11 bases between. From germline, CDR1 is ENHRY and CDR2 SYGVKD.